This record concerns one TCR beta chain sequence. The antigen it recognizes is unknown. No base qualities exist here, and no much larger clone lies one base off it. The CDR3 contains 13 residues, cysteine and phenylalanine counted. Only the CDR3 DNA stays, 39 bases, in frame from base 1. CDR1 and CDR2 are drawn from the germline V gene: SGHAT, FQNNGV. Deletion took 5 bases off V and 1 base off J, with a span of 8 bases between the germline ends. Starting 14 to 28 days after the autologous transplant, patients began checkpoint therapy, which included ipilimumab at 1 mg/kg intravenously on day 1 of selected weeks. Nivolumab was given at 3 mg/kg intravenously on day 1 of weeks 1, 4, 7, 10, and every two weeks through week 26. Combined checkpoint inhibition with ipilimumab and nivolumab as consolidation after autologous stem cell transplantation was tested in a Phase Ib clinical trial. The sample comes from a study of ipilimumab plus nivolumab after autologous stem cell transplantation (dated by TCRdb to about 2021). Study-level background: Trial patients received a median of roughly five ipilimumab doses and about 8 nivolumab doses. The DLBCL cohort included primary refractory and relapsed disease, with 18-month progression-free survival of roughly 86% and 30% respectively. Patients with high-risk diffuse large B cell lymphoma, mature T cell lymphoma, or multiple myeloma undergoing autologous transplant were enrolled in the trial. Some 34 patients made up the trial's intent-to-treat population. The paper as a whole reports these results and caveats: Combined checkpoint inhibition appeared tolerable as post-transplant consolidation, according to the authors' conclusion. Per the authors, a biologic rationale for further study of the post-transplant checkpoint inhibition approach was offered by T cell receptor repertoire, regulatory T cell phenotype and gut microbiota profiles.

The method was the immunoSEQ multiplex PCR assay. TCRdb limited this immuneACCESS table to in-frame rearrangements with V and J called. A share of clones is missing; checked studies link under half to unresolved V genes, and the rest is unexplained. This sample gives some 17,000 clones in total; roughly 70% of them show up just once. Around 21% of the sample belongs to the ten largest clones. Recombination connected TRBV11-2 to TRBJ1-1; the D gene assignment is ambiguous. This sequence was found in a male donor with diffuse large B-cell lymphoma. The sequencing here drew on PBMCs, taken in a trial of ipilimumab plus nivolumab as post-transplant consolidation. The bases read TGTGCCAGCAGCGTCACAGCGAACACTGAAGCTTTCTTT. It translates as CASSVTANTEAFF.